This TCR beta chain came from a study of blood T cell repertoires in COVID-19. About the research overall: COVID-19 samples collected from the United States, Italy and Spain covered acute and convalescent phases. Sources were T cells, B-cell-depleted T cells, or PBMCs; the material itself was cDNA or gDNA.

Unmatched junction bases numbered 8, after V lost 2 bases and J lost 0 bases. Germline CDR1 reads KGHDR; CDR2 reads SFDVKD. This CDR3 is 17 amino acids long. This table comes from immunoSEQ multiplex PCR, and its TCRdb copy is limited to in-frame clones, with some not included. The sample lists about 270,000 clones, about 87% occurring once. The rearrangement joins TRBV24-1 to TRBJ2-7, with 8 bases that match TRBD2. The material sequenced was PBMCs or T cells enriched from blood (not recorded which). The clonotype originates from a woman between 45 and 60 years old who had recovered from COVID-19. The chain's CDR3 is CATSDSPKAGGSYEQYF. The CDR3 DNA follows: TGTGCCACCAGTGATTCCCCGAAGGCGGGAGGCTCCTACGAGCAGTACTTC.